Presented here are 15 T cell receptor beta chains from one specimen sequenced in a study of blood T cells in healthy people across ages. Next came a second PCR, run for about 7 to 12 cycles, which used a sample-barcoded 5' primer along with a J-beta primer mix. Each CDR3 protein is one row after TCRdb ran MiXCR on the 5' RACE reads. Here the sample spans 1.5 million to 2 million distinct CDR3 sequences, approximately 30% being singletons. Sequencing was performed on blood. These receptors all stem from a woman between 25 and 40 years old in good health.

J is TRBJ2-7 and V is TRBV21-1; the D call in the table, TRBD1, was not verified against the DNA. The J call may be mistaken, given a closer DNA end match to TRBJ2-5. TRBV21-1 is an annotated pseudogene. CDR3 length equals 12 residues. The CDR3 reads CASPGGQETQYF. The CDR3 bases are TGTGCCAGCCCCGGGGGACAAGAGACCCAGTACTTC.

The chain joins TRBV7-2 to TRBJ2-1; 8 bases line up with TRBD2. The CDR3 extends over 15 amino acids. Germline CDR1 SGHTA, CDR2 FQGNSA. J was trimmed by 6 bases and V by 3 bases; bases with no gene match: 7. The CDR3 loop is CASSFSGLAVNEQFF. The DNA for the CDR3 is TGTGCCAGCAGCTTCTCAGGACTAGCTGTCAATGAGCAGTTCTTC.

This clonotype showed up many times. The chain couples TRBV9 to TRBJ2-7, with 7 bases aligning to TRBD2. Germline-derived CDR1 and CDR2 are SGDLS and YYNGEE. This CDR3 has 13 amino acids. V dropped 4 bases and J dropped 2; count of bases not matched to a gene: 3. In DNA form, the CDR3 reads TGTGCCAGCAGCCGGGACTATACCTACGAGCAGTACTTC. Residues: CASSRDYTYEQYF.

V usage is TRBV7-2 and J usage is TRBJ2-1, with 7 bases fitting TRBD2. The V segment lost 0 bases and the J segment 2 bases; nucleotides outside the gene matches: 4. Germline-derived CDR1 and CDR2 are SGHTA and FQGNSA. The CDR3 has 16 amino acids. In DNA form, the CDR3 reads TGTGCCAGCAGCTTAGCTTCCAGCGGGACCTACAATGAGCAGTTCTTC. Residues: CASSLASSGTYNEQFF.

This sequence joins TRBV5-1 and TRBJ2-5; no reliable D call. Germline values: CDR1 SGHRS, CDR2 YFSETQ. This CDR3 contains 13 residues. V was shortened by 2 bases and J by 7 bases, with 12 bases between the two germline ends. As DNA, the CDR3 is TGCGCCAGCAGCTTCGAGGTACGAGGGACCCAGTACTTC. Protein sequence: CASSFEVRGTQYF. Full variable domain (missing parts from reference TRBV5-1 and TRBJ2-5): KAGVTQTPRYLIKTRGQQVTLSCSPISGHRSVSWYQQTPGQGLQFLFEYFSETQRNKGNFPGRFSGRQFSNSRSEMNVSTLELGDSALYLCASSFEVRGTQYFGPGTRLLVL.

The rearrangement uses TRBV19 and TRBJ2-2; 7 positions agree with TRBD1. There are 15 residues in the CDR3. Trimming cost V 4 bases and J 0 bases; bases outside gene matches: 2. Germline values: CDR1 LNHDA, CDR2 SQIVND (reference sequence). CDR3 nucleotides: TGTGCCAGTAGTACGGGACAGACGAACACCGGGGAGCTGTTTTTT. Its protein product is CASSTGQTNTGELFF.

This clonotype has at least ten counts. The chain links TRBV20-1 to TRBJ2-7, with a weak D call TRBD2 (5 bases). Germline V gives CDR1 DFQATT, CDR2 SNEGSKA (reference sequence). Trimming removed 3 bases at V and 2 bases at J, with 14 bases between. The CDR3 sequence is 14 residues long. CDR3 region: CSASDEGLTYEQYF. CDR3 in DNA: TGCAGTGCTAGCGATGAGGGCTTAACCTACGAGCAGTACTTC.

The chain has TRBV7-9 and TRBJ2-7, with 8 bases fitting TRBD1. Germline V CDR1 and CDR2: SEHNR, FQNEAQ (reference sequence). Losses at the gene ends were 2 bases for V and 0 bases for J; bases not matched to a gene: 6. The CDR3 runs 16 residues. CDR3 sequence (DNA): TGTGCCAGCAGCTTAACAGACAGGGGAAGCTCCTACGAGCAGTACTTC. Its translation is CASSLTDRGSSYEQYF.

The chain employs TRBV29-1 and TRBJ2-1; D is possibly TRBD2 (6 bases). The CDR3 runs to 17 residues. V was clipped by 4 bases and J by 6 bases, with 25 bases between them. Looked up from germline, CDR1 is SQVTM and CDR2 is ANQGSEA. The CDR3 bases are TGCAGCGTTGTTGGCGTTGCCCGGGACTCCGCCGGCAATGAGCAGTTCTTC. Translated: CSVVGVARDSAGNEQFF.

Note on this clonotype: No DNA is shown, since the ends of the CDR3 on it are uncertain; the CDR3 is the one TCRdb lists. V usage is TRBV6-6 and J usage is TRBJ1-2; the listed D gene, TRBD1, was not tested against the DNA. CDR1 and CDR2 (germline): MNHNY, SVGAGI (reference sequence). The CDR3 comprises 13 residues, both ends counted. CDR3: CASSYFGQGANTF.

For this clonotype: A much more abundant neighbour one base away suggests this may be a read error. This chain uses TRBV29-1 with TRBJ2-5; the match to TRBD1 covers 8 bases. Germline CDR1 reads SQVTM; CDR2 reads ANQGSEA. V lost 5 bases and J lost 2; bases outside the gene matches: 7. CDR3 length: 14 amino acids. CDR3 protein: CSVTDRERQETQYF. Written as DNA, the CDR3 is TGCAGCGTTACGGACAGGGAAAGACAAGAGACCCAGTACTTC. The complete variable domain, with remaining parts taken from reference TRBV29-1 and TRBJ2-5, reads SAVISQKPSRDICQRGTSLTIQCQVDSQVTMMFWYRQQPGQSLTLIATANQGSEATYESGFVIDKFPISRPNLTFSTLTVSNMSPEDSSIYLCSVTDRERQETQYFGPGTRLLVL.

This clonotype was detected ten times or more. The chain uses TRBV7-2 and TRBJ2-4; D may match TRBD1 or TRBD2 (5 bases each). Germline CDR1 and CDR2: SGHTA and FQGNSA. This CDR3 spans 13 amino acids. Between the trimmed V and J ends, which lost 2 bases and 7 bases, there was a span of 9 bases. The CDR3 here is CASSLRGENIQYF. CDR3 DNA sequence: TGTGCCAGCAGCTTAAGGGGAGAGAACATTCAGTACTTC. The full variable domain, completed using reference TRBV7-2 and TRBJ2-4, is GAGVSQSPSNKVTEKGKDVELRCDPISGHTALYWYRQSLGQGLEFLIYFQGNSAPDKSGLPSDRFSAERTGGSVSTLTIQRTQQEDSAVYLCASSLRGENIQYFGAGTRLSVL.

For this clonotype: One junction end disagrees with the germline gene, perhaps due to a read error. This chain links TRBV7-2 with TRBJ2-7; the D gene is possibly TRBD2 (5 bases). Germline CDR1 is SGHTA and CDR2 is FQGNSA. This CDR3 contains 14 residues. The CDR3: CASSFLALSYGQYF. The CDR3 DNA follows: TGTGCCAGCAGCTTTCTAGCCCTCTCCTACGGGCAGTACTTC.

The J gene is TRBJ2-7, the V gene TRBV18; D is unclear. The CDR3 contains 14 residues. V lost 2 bases and J 3 bases, leaving 11 bases between the germline ends. The germline V gene encodes CDR1 KGHSH and CDR2 LQKENI. The CDR3 bases are TGTGCCAGCTCACCAGTGAAGGGTAGCTACGAGCAGTACTTC. Protein: CASSPVKGSYEQYF.

The genes are TRBV20-1 and TRBJ2-3; 11 bases are shared with TRBD2. The V gene end was trimmed by 0 bases and the J gene end by 0 bases; junction bases not matched to a gene: 11. This CDR3 is built from 19 residues. In germline, CDR1 is DFQATT, CDR2 SNEGSKA (reference sequence). Written as DNA, the CDR3 is TGCAGTGCTAGAGATCTCATGTTGACTAGCGGGGCGAGCACAGATACGCAGTATTTT. Amino acids: CSARDLMLTSGASTDTQYF.